These 20 T cell receptor beta chains came from one sample sequenced in a study of T cells in Graves' hyperthyroidism and ophthalmopathy. RNA transcripts yielded amplified TCR beta CDR3 regions. HTBI primers were the set used in a first-round RT-PCR of the TCR CDR3. TCRdb re-derived calls from the multiplex PCR reads in MiXCR, one entry per CDR3 protein. The sample gives hundreds of thousands of distinct CDR3 sequences, over 10% of which show up once; around 9.2% is in the top ten. The sequenced sample was blood. All receptors derive from a woman under 30 with Graves' hyperthyroidism.

As for this clonotype: A much larger clone sits a single nucleotide away, making a read error possible. The chain recombines TRBV5-1 with TRBJ2-5, with a possible D match to TRBD1 (6 bases). Germline V lookup: CDR1 SGHRS, CDR2 YFSETQ. Trimming removed 5 bases from V and 4 bases from J, with 15 bases in between. This CDR3 comprises 14 residues. CDR3 nucleotide sequence: TGCGCCAGCAGAACCAGCCAGGGGCGAGAGACCCAGTACTTC. Its protein product is CASRTSQGRETQYF.

The CDR3 here is CASSAPPGGLAGVEQETQYF. The CDR3 nucleotides are TGTGCCAGCAGCGCCCCCCCGGGAGGACTAGCGGGAGTTGAGCAAGAGACCCAGTACTTC. The chain carries TRBV7-9 and TRBJ2-5, with TRBD2 identical over 13 bases. Germline V lookup: CDR1 SEHNR, CDR2 FQNEAQ (reference sequence). The V gene end was trimmed by 5 bases and the J gene end by 2 bases; junction bases not matched to a gene: 17. The CDR3 loop spans 20 amino acids.

At least ten counts were recorded for this clonotype. The rearrangement joins TRBV3-1 to TRBJ2-4; 8 bases match TRBD1. Germline CDR1 and CDR2: LGHDT and YNNKEL (reference sequence). CDR3 length equals 15 residues. The J segment lost 1 base and the V segment lost 4 bases, leaving 3 bases of the junction unmatched. The CDR3 region has the DNA TGTGCCAGCAGCCTAGGACAGGGCGCCAAAAACATTCAGTACTTC. Its translation is CASSLGQGAKNIQYF. Combining the CDR3 with reference TRBV3-1 and TRBJ2-4 gives the whole variable domain DTAVSQTPKYLVTQMGNDKSIKCEQNLGHDTMYWYKQDSKKFLKIMFSYNNKELIINETVPNRFSPKSPDKAHLNLHINSLELGDSAVYFCASSLGQGAKNIQYFGAGTRLSVL.

This clonotype has at least ten counts. The chain couples TRBV28 to TRBJ2-5, with D tentatively TRBD1 or TRBD2 (6 bases each). The V end lost 2 bases, the J end lost 2 bases, and 9 bases lay between the germline ends. Germline V CDR1 and CDR2: MDHEN, SYDVKM. This CDR3 has 14 residues. The CDR3 DNA follows: TGTGCCAGCAGTTTAAGAGGGGGGCAAGAGACCCAGTACTTC. It translates to CASSLRGGQETQYF.

This clonotype has at least ten counts. The V gene is TRBV5-1, the J gene TRBJ2-1; 11 nucleotides line up with TRBD2. V lost 5 bases and J lost 1; bases outside the gene matches: 5. Germline CDR1 SGHRS, CDR2 YFSETQ. The CDR3 is 16 amino acids. The chain's CDR3 is CASRTLAGGSYNEQFF. Here the CDR3 DNA reads TGCGCCAGCAGGACCCTAGCGGGAGGTTCCTACAATGAGCAGTTCTTC.

This clonotype has ten or more counts. CDR3 sequence reads: CASSIGKTQYF. The CDR3 DNA is TGTGCCAGTAGTATTGGGAAGACCCAGTACTTC. This chain uses TRBV19 with TRBJ2-5; D is ambiguous. V lost 3 bases and J 6 bases, leaving 5 bases between the germline ends. Per the germline V gene, CDR1 is LNHDA and CDR2 is SQIVND (reference sequence). The CDR3 consists of 11 residues.

This clonotype came up many times. The chain has TRBV11-2 and TRBJ2-1; TRBD2 matches 14 bases. Germline V CDR1 and CDR2: SGHAT, FQNNGV. J lost 13 bases, V lost 4 bases, and 6 bases had no gene match. This CDR3 has 14 amino acids. The CDR3, as DNA: TGTGCCAGCAGCTCGACTAGCGGGAGGGCCAAACAGTTCTTC. Translation gives CASSSTSGRAKQFF.

This clonotype was seen repeatedly, ten times or more. The chain has TRBV4-3 and TRBJ2-3; no clear D. The CDR3 consists of 13 residues. V lost 0 bases to trimming and J lost 6 bases, with 7 bases between them. Germline V CDR1 and CDR2: LGHNA, YSLEER. The CDR3 DNA sequence: TGCGCCAGCAGCCAAGAATATGACGATACGCAGTATTTT. Amino acids: CASSQEYDDTQYF.

This clonotype showed up many times. The genes are TRBV6-1 and TRBJ2-3; 14 bases agree with TRBD2. The CDR3 extends over 16 amino acids. Germline lookup yields CDR1 MNHNS and CDR2 SASEGT. Trimming cost V 8 bases and J 3 bases; bases outside gene matches: 7. The CDR3 DNA reads TGTGCCAGCTCGGGACTAGCGGGAGTTGGGACAGATACGCAGTATTTT. As protein: CASSGLAGVGTDTQYF.

A word on this clonotype: A read error is possible here, since a much larger clone lies one base away. The gene calls are TRBV7-9 and TRBJ2-5, with 8 positions matching TRBD2. The ends lost 3 bases at V and 5 bases at J; junction bases unmatched: 5. This CDR3 contains 14 residues. Germline V gene sequence: CDR1 SEHNR, CDR2 FQNEAQ (reference sequence). CDR3 loop: CASSFGGGGETQYF. The CDR3 region has the DNA TGTGCCAGCAGCTTCGGGGGGGGCGGGGAGACCCAGTACTTC.

V is TRBV7-2 and J is TRBJ2-1; 12 bases fit TRBD2. Trimming at V came to 5 bases and at J to 4 bases, leaving 9 bases not matched to a gene. This CDR3 has 17 amino acids. Per germline, CDR1 SGHTA and CDR2 FQGNSA. The CDR3 reads CASSTRPGTSGYNEQFF. The CDR3 DNA is TGTGCCAGCAGCACACGTCCCGGGACTAGCGGGTACAATGAGCAGTTCTTC.

In its sample, this clonotype was seen many times. The gene calls are TRBV9 and TRBJ2-3; D gene unclear. V lost 1 base, J lost 0 bases, and 6 bases lay in between. CDR1 is SGDLS, CDR2 YYNGEE, per germline. CDR3 size: 14 residues. Written as DNA, the CDR3 is TGTGCCAGCAGCGTATGGGTGAGCACAGATACGCAGTATTTT. Its protein product is CASSVWVSTDTQYF.

J is TRBJ2-3 and V is TRBV7-9, with a tentative D call TRBD1 (5 bases). Trimming stripped 2 bases from V and 0 bases from J, with 18 bases between. This CDR3 spans 18 amino acids. Per the germline V gene, CDR1 is SEHNR and CDR2 is FQNEAQ (reference sequence). CDR3 sequence (DNA): TGTGCCAGCAGCTTAACCCAAGGGGCACCTGGTAGCACAGATACGCAGTATTTT. Its protein is CASSLTQGAPGSTDTQYF.

V is TRBV20-1 and J is TRBJ1-4, with D maybe TRBD1 (6 bases). Trimming took 2 bases from V and 4 from J, leaving 11 bases between them. Germline loops: CDR1 DFQATT, CDR2 SNEGSKA (reference sequence). The CDR3 has 14 amino acids. The DNA of the CDR3 is TGCAGTGCTAGACAGGGGCAACTTAATGAAAAACTGTTTTTT. Its protein is CSARQGQLNEKLFF.

This clonotype has only a few counts. The chain's CDR3 is CASNPGQISSYEQYF. DNA of the CDR3: TGTGCCAGCAACCCCGGGCAGATAAGCTCCTACGAGCAGTACTTC. This sequence joins TRBV6-1 and TRBJ2-7; D not resolved. CDR1 and CDR2 (germline): MNHNS, SASEGT. The CDR3 runs 15 residues. V was shortened by 7 bases and J by 0 bases, with 16 bases between the two germline ends.

This clonotype has a count of ten or more. The chain carries TRBV6-1 and TRBJ1-2; possible D gene TRBD1, 6 bases. V lost 5 bases and J 13 bases, leaving 17 bases between the germline ends. The CDR3 loop spans 12 amino acids. The germline V gene has CDR1 MNHNS and CDR2 SASEGT. Here the CDR3 reads CASSPLMGAVTF. CDR3 nucleotides: TGTGCCAGCAGTCCTCTGATGGGGGCGGTCACCTTC.

V usage is TRBV19 and J usage is TRBJ2-3; D call uncertain. V lost 2 bases, J lost 11 bases, and 14 bases lay in between. The CDR3 is made up of 13 amino acids. Germline-derived CDR1 and CDR2 are LNHDA and SQIVND (reference sequence). The CDR3: CASSISVGYWQYF. The CDR3 DNA is TGTGCCAGTAGTATATCGGTGGGATATTGGCAGTATTTT.

The chain uses TRBV20-1 and TRBJ1-4, with unresolved D. This CDR3 has 14 residues. V gave up 2 bases and J gave up 8 bases, with 15 bases separating them. CDR1 is DFQATT and CDR2 is SNEGSKA in the germline V gene (reference sequence). The CDR3 loop reads CSARTTRSLEKLFF. The CDR3 region has the DNA TGCAGTGCTAGAACCACCCGGTCACTAGAAAAACTGTTTTTT.

This clonotype was counted at least ten times. V is TRBV30 and J is TRBJ1-6; 8 bases match TRBD1. V shed 3 bases, J shed 8 bases, and the junction held 3 bases outside the gene matches. CDR3 length equals 13 residues. Germline loops: CDR1 GTSNPN, CDR2 SVGIG (reference sequence). As DNA, the CDR3 is TGTGCCTGGAGCGGACAGGGTGATTCACCCCTCCACTTT. Protein: CAWSGQGDSPLHF.

The chain carries TRBV7-9 and TRBJ2-7; 9 positions agree with TRBD1. V was pared by 4 bases and J by 0 bases, with 13 bases of the junction left unmatched. The CDR3 has 18 residues. The germline gives CDR1 SEHNR, CDR2 FQNEAQ (reference sequence). In nucleotides, the CDR3 is TGTGCCAGCAGCTCGAGCCCAGGAGGACAGGGGTACTCCTACGAGCAGTACTTC. Translated, it gives CASSSSPGGQGYSYEQYF. Full variable domain (outside the CDR3, taken from reference TRBV7-9 and TRBJ2-7): DTGVSQNPRHKITKRGQNVTFRCDPISEHNRLYWYRQTLGQGPEFLTYFQNEAQLEKSRLLSDRFSAERPKGSFSTLEIQRTEQGDSAMYLCASSSSPGGQGYSYEQYFGPGTRLTVT.